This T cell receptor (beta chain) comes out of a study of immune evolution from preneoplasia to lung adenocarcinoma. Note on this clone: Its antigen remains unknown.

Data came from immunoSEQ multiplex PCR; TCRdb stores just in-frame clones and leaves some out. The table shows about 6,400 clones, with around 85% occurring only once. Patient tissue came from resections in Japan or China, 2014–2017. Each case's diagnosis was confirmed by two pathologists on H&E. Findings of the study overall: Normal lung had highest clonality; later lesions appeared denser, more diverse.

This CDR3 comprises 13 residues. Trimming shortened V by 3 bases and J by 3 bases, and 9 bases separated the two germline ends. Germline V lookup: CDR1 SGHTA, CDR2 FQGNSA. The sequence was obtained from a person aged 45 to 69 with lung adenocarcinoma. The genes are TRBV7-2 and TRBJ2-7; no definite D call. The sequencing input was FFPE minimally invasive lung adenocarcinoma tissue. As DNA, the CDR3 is TGTGCCAGCAGCTTCCTGGGCCGCTACGAGCAGTACTTC. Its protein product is CASSFLGRYEQYF.